This is a list of T cell receptor beta chains from one sample in a study of T cells expressing NK-cell markers. TCRdb re-called the 5' RACE reads; every CDR3 protein appears as one record, without DNA. The sample has 500,000 to 700,000 distinct CDR3 sequences. Sequencing was carried out using blood T cells: a sorted CD56 or NKG2C T cell subset, CD4+ or CD8+ T cells, or bulk PBMC T cells (not recorded which). All receptors come from a man aged 18 to 30 in good health. Each CDR3 is given with its conserved first and last residue.

>TRBJ1-5|TRBV12-3/TRBV12-4|17
CASSFNRDISFNQPQHF
>TRBJ1-4|TRBV9|15
CASSGAGTENEKLFF
>TRBJ1-2|TRBV5-1|12
CASSFDRDGYTF
>TRBJ2-2|TRBV20-1|14
CSARDLTNTGELFF
>TRBJ2-5|TRBV7-2|16
CASSFHHRDSQETQYF
>TRBJ2-2|TRBV10-3|16
CAISDGINSNTGELFF
>TRBJ1-1|TRBV11-3|14
CASSWDRGNTEAFF
>TRBJ2-7|TRBV3-1|16
CASSQDKTRPGDEQYF
>TRBJ2-7|TRBV5-1|12
CASSWGQYEQYF
>TRBJ2-5|TRBV29-1|12
CSAGRQGETQYF
>TRBJ2-5|TRBV6-2/TRBV6-3|17
CASSFPGQRVVGETQYF
>TRBJ2-1|TRBV10-3|17
CAISEADFSSSYNEQFF
>TRBJ1-5|TRBV6-1|16
CASSAPGGLSNQPQHF
>TRBJ2-7|TRBV5-5|15
CASSSDVGLSYEQYF
>TRBJ2-1|TRBV6-1|17
CASSQGVLARSYNEQFF
>TRBJ2-3|TRBV5-1|16
CASSAPGASTPDTQYF
>TRBJ2-3|TRBV11-2|14
CASSFTTKSDTQYF
>TRBJ2-1|TRBV12-3/TRBV12-4|13
CASSQGAHNEQFF
>TRBJ2-2|TRBV5-1|18
CASSSQPPGLANTGELFF